The present T cell receptor (beta chain) was sequenced within a study of T-cell reconstitution after alpha-beta-depleted transplantation in children. Study results and caveats: In some patients, recipient T cells and intrathymic progenitors surviving conditioning explained high day-60 diversity. Expanded graft clones, several hundred of them, were reportedly the source of alpha-beta T cells about two months after transplant.

Molecular barcoding with unique molecular identifiers was used for the TCRbeta library. TCRdb processed the PCR reads anew with MiXCR; each CDR3 protein has one entry. The sample consists of 280,000 or so distinct CDR3 sequences, roughly 11% of them appearing once. This clonotype has at least ten counts. The antigen is not known. CDR1 is DFQATT, CDR2 SNEGSKA, per germline (reference sequence). This CDR3 is built from 13 residues. The V gene end was trimmed by 2 bases and the J gene end by 12 bases; junction bases not matched to a gene: 13. The sequence derives from a male patient aged 2 to 9 who had a stem cell transplant for chronic granulomatous disease, so the T cells may come from the graft donor. The sample consisted of peripheral blood, taken 180 days after TCRalphabeta/CD19-depleted stem cell transplant. J is TRBJ2-7 and V is TRBV20-1; 7 nucleotides align to TRBD2. The CDR3 sequence is CSARSLGTTLGYF. The CDR3 DNA reads as TGCAGTGCTAGATCCCTCGGGACTACGCTGGGGTACTTC.